The source of this TCR beta chain is a study of identical twins. Study conclusions and caveats: The study found weaker excess twin sharing in beta out-of-frame sequences. Out-of-frame TCR alpha sharing in monozygotic twins exceeded recombination model predictions. The abundant beta clonotypes from cord blood had fewer insertions, and memory repertoires had none of this.

The table lists this clonotype with many counts. Antigen specificity is unknown. Germline CDR1 reads SQVTM; CDR2 reads ANQGSEA. Deletions cut 5 bases from V and 1 base from J, with 18 bases between. This CDR3 spans 16 amino acids. Using its own MiXCR run on the 5' RACE reads, TCRdb lists one record per CDR3 protein. The data show some 560,000 distinct CDR3 sequences, approximately 10% seen once. This same sample was also taken into another study, of yellow fever vaccine responses in identical twins. That source notes: A vaccine T cell response that seemed partly convergent and partly personalized was reported in twins.

Source material: PBMCs. This clonotype was obtained from a woman between 18 and 29 years old in good health. The chain has TRBV29-1 and TRBJ2-1, with TRBD2 as a possible D gene (7 bases). CDR3 DNA: TGCAGCGTTTCCCAAGGGGGGGGAGAGTCCTACAATGAGCAGTTCTTC. As protein: CSVSQGGGESYNEQFF.